Here is one T cell receptor beta chain with its context. Its antigen is unknown. This entry comes from a study of a mutant IDH1 vaccine in newly diagnosed glioma. As for the study in general: Mean patient age was around 40 years; about 60% were male and 37.5% female. Therapy received beforehand was radiotherapy, temozolomide, or both, with most patients given both.

Study-level findings and limits: Of all patients, approximately 93% showed vaccine-induced immune responses.

Germline CDR1 MNHEY, CDR2 SVGAGI. The CDR3 consists of 15 residues. J was trimmed by 4 bases and V by 6 bases; bases with no gene match: 6. Sequencing used immunoSEQ multiplex PCR; TCRdb keeps in-frame clones, though not all of them. The profile shows under 65,000 clones, 65% to 80% of them singletons. The time point: baseline, week 1 (first vaccination visit). Documented treatment: pre-vaccination baseline after standard-of-care therapy. The donor cohort comprised cases of new WHO grade 3 or 4 IDH1-mutant, ATRX-lost astrocytoma. This chain uses TRBV6-5 with TRBJ2-1, with 10 bases fitting TRBD2. The sequenced sample was PBMCs, obtained from a glioma patient treated with radiotherapy, temozolomide or both. The TCR sequence derives from a woman in her forties with glioma. Written as DNA, the CDR3 is TGTGCCAGCAGATCCAGCGGGGGGGCGTACAATGAGCAGTTCTTC. It translates to CASRSSGGAYNEQFF.